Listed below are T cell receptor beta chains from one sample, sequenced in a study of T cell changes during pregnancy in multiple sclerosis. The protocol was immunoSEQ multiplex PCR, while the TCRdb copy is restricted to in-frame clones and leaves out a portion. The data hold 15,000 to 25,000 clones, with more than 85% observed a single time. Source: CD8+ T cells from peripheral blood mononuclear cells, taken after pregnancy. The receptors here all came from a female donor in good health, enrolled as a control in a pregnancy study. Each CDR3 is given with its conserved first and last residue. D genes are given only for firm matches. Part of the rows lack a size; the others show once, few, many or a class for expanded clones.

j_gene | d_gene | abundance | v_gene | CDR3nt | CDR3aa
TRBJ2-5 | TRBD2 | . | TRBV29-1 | TGCAGCGTCGGACTAGCGGGACAAGAGACCCAGTACTTC | CSVGLAGQETQYF
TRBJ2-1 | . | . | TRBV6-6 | TGTGCCAGCAGTTACTCTGGGGGCTTAGATGAGCAGTTCTTC | CASSYSGGLDEQFF
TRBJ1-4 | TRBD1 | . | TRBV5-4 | TGTGCCAGCAGCTTAAGGCAGGGGGGAAGAAATGAAAAACTGTTTTTT | CASSLRQGGRNEKLFF
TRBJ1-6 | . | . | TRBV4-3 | TGCGCCAGCAGCCAGGACAGCAATAATTCACCCCTCCACTTT | CASSQDSNNSPLHF
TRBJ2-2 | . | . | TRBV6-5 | TGTGCCAGCAGTTATGGAGAGAACACCGGGGAGCTGTTTTTT | CASSYGENTGELFF
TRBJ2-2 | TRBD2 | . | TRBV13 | TGTGCCAGCAGCCCGCGGACTAGCGGGAGATTCGCGAACACCGGGGAGCTGTTTTTT | CASSPRTSGRFANTGELFF
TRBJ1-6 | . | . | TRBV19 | TGTGCCAGTAGCTTCGGAGTATCACCCCTCCACTTT | CASSFGVSPLHF
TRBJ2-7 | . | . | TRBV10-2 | TGCGCCAGCAGTGTGGTTGAGACTAGCTCCTACGAGCAGTACTTC | CASSVVETSSYEQYF
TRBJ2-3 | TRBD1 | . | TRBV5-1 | TGCGCCAGCAGCCCCATGGGGACAGGGGCCGCAGATACGCAGTATTTT | CASSPMGTGAADTQYF
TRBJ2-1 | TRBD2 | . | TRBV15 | TGTGCCACCAGCAGTGCACCCCCCGAGGAGCGGGGGGTGAATGAGCAGTTCTTC | CATSSAPPEERGVNEQFF
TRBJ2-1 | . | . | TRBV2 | TGTGCCAGCGTGGGGCAGGGGGGAACTGTTTCCATAGATGAGCAGTTCTTC | CASVGQGGTVSIDEQFF
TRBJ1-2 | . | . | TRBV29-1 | TGCAGCGGATCCCGGGGGGGTACAGAGGATTGGGTTTTC | CSGSRGGTEDWVF
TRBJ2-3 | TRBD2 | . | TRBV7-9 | TGTGCCAGCAGCTTAGATGGGCTAGCGGGAGTATCGGGCACAGATACGCAGTATTTT | CASSLDGLAGVSGTDTQYF
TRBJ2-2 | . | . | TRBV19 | TGTGCCAGCGGGGTGACCGGGGAGCTGTTTTTT | CASGVTGELFF
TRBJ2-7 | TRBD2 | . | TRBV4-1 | TGCGCCAGCAGCCAAGAAAAGAGCGAGCGGGGCCCCTACGAGCAGTACTTC | CASSQEKSERGPYEQYF
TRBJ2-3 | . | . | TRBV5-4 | TGTGCCAGCACTTCCACAGATACGCAGTATTTT | CASTSTDTQYF
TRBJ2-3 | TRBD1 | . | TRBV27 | TGTGCCAGTAGACAGGGAGTGGATACGCAGTATTTT | CASRQGVDTQYF
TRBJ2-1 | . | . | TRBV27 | TGTGCCAGCAGCCTCGGACAGACCTACTCCTACAATGAGCAGTTCTTC | CASSLGQTYSYNEQFF
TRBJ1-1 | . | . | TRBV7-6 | TGTGCCAGCAGCTTAGGGCCCAGGGCCACTGAAGCTTTCTTT | CASSLGPRATEAFF
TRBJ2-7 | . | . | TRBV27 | TGTGCCAGCTCCTGGGGACTGCTCTACGAGCAGTACTTC | CASSWGLLYEQYF
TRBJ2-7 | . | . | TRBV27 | TGTGCCAGCAGGTCAGGGGAACTAAGCTACGAGCAGTACTTC | CASRSGELSYEQYF
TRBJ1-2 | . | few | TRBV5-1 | TGCGCCAGCAGCTTGTCACAGCTCTATGGCTACACCTTC | CASSLSQLYGYTF
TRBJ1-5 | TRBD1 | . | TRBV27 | TGTGCCAGCAGGCCCGGGACAGGCATTCAGCCCCAGCATTTT | CASRPGTGIQPQHF
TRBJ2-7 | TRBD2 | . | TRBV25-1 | TGTGCCAGCAGTGAATCGGGACTAGAGTACGAGCAGTACTTC | CASSESGLEYEQYF
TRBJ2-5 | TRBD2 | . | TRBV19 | TGTGCCAGTAGTATAGGCCTAGCGGGAGGGCCGGGGGAGACCCAGTACTTC | CASSIGLAGGPGETQYF
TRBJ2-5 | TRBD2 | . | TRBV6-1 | TGTGCCAGCAGTGAAGCCGGTTGGCGGGAGGGAGAGACCCAGTACTTC | CASSEAGWREGETQYF
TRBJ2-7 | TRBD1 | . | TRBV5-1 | TGCGCCAGCAGCTTTTGGGACAGGGAGGTCGCCGAGCAGTACTTC | CASSFWDREVAEQYF
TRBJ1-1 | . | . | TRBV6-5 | TGTGCCAGCAGTTTCCAGGGGACTGAAGCTTTCTTT | CASSFQGTEAFF
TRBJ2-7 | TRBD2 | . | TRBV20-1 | TGCAGTGCTAGAGAGGACGGGACTAGCGTTTTT | CSAREDGTSVF